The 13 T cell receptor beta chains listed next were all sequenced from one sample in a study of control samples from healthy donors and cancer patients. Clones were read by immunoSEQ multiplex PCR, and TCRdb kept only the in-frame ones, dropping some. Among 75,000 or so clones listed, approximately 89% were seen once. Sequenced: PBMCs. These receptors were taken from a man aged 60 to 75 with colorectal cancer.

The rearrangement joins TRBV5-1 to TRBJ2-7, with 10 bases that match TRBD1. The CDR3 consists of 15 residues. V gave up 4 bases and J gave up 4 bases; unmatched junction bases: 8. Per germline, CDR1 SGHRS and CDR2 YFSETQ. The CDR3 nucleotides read TGCGCCAGCAGCGCCGTCCCGGGACAGGGGTACGAGCAGTACTTC. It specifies CASSAVPGQGYEQYF.

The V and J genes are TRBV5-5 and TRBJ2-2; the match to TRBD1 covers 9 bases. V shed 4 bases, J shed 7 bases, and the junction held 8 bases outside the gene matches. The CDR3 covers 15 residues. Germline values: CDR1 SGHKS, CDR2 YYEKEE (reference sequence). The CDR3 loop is CASSPWDRDDGELFF. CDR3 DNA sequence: TGTGCCAGCAGCCCCTGGGACAGGGACGACGGGGAGCTGTTTTTT.

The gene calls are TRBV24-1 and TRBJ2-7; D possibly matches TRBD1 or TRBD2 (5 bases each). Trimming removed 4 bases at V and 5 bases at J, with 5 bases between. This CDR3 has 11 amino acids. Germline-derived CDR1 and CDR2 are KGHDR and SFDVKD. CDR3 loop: CATSEGDEQYF. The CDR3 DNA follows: TGTGCCACCAGTGAGGGGGACGAGCAGTACTTC.

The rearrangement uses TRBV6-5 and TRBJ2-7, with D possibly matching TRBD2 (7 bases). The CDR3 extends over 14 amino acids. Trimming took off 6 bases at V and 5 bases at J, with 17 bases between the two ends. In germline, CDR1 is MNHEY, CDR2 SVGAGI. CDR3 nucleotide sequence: TGTGCCAGCAGCCGCCGCCCGGGGGGCAACGAGCAGTACTTC. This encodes CASSRRPGGNEQYF.

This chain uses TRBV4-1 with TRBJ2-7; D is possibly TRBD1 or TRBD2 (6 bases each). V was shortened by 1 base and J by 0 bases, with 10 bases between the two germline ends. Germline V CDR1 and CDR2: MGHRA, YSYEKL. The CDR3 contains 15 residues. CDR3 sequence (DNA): TGCGCCAGCAGCCAAGTAGGGGGGAGCTCCTACGAGCAGTACTTC. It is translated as CASSQVGGSSYEQYF.

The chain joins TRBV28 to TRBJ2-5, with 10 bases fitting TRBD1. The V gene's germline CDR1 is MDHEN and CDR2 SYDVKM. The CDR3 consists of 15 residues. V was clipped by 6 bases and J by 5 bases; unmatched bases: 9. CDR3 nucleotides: TGTGCCAGCAGCCCCGGGACAGGGGTGCACGAGACCCAGTACTTC. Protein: CASSPGTGVHETQYF.

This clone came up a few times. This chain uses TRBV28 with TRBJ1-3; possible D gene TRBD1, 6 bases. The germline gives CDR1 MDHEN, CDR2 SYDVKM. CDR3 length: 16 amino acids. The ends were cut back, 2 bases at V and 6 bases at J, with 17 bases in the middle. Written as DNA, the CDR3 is TGTGCCAGCAGTTTAACCGTGACAGGAATTGCAAACACCATATATTTT. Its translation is CASSLTVTGIANTIYF.

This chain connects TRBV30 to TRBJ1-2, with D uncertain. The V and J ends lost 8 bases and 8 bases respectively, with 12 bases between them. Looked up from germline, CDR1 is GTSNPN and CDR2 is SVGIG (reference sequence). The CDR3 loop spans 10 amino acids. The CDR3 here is CAVAGGGYTF. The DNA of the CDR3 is TGTGCCGTAGCGGGCGGCGGCTACACCTTC.

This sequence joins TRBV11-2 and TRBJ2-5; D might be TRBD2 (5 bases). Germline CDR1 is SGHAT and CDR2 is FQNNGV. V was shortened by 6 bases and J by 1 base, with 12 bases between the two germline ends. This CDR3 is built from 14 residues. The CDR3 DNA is TGTGCCAGCAGTTCCGGACTGTTCCAAGAGACCCAGTACTTC. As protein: CASSSGLFQETQYF.

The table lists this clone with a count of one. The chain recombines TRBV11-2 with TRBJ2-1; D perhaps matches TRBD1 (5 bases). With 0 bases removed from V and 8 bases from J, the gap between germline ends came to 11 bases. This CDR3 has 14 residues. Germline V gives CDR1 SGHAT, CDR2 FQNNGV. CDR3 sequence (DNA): TGTGCCAGCAGCTTAGAAGGGGTTGTCCATGAGCAGTTCTTC. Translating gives CASSLEGVVHEQFF.

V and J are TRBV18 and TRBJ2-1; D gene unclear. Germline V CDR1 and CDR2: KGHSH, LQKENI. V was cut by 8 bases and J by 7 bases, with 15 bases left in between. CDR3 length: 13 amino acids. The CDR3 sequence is CASTLGEMNEQFF. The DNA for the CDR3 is TGTGCCAGCACACTTGGAGAAATGAATGAGCAGTTCTTC.

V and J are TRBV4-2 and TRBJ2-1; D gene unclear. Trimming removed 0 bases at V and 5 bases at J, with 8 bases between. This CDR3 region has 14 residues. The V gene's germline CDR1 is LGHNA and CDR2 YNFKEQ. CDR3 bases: TGTGCCAGCAGCCAAGATCGGGTCGACAATGAGCAGTTCTTC. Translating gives CASSQDRVDNEQFF.

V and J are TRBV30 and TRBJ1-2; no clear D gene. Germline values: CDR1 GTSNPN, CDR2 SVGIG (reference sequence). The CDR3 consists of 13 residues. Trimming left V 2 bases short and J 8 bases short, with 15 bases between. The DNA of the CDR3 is TGTGCCTGGAGTTTGGAGCGGTGGCCGGGCTACACCTTC. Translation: CAWSLERWPGYTF.